A single sample is the source of the 21 T cell receptor beta chains below, sequenced in a study of response to subunit inactivated influenza vaccine. Each CDR3 protein is one row after TCRdb ran MiXCR on the RT-PCR reads. The table records a few hundred thousand distinct CDR3 sequences, around 11% of them present only once. This sample was shared with a second study, whose subject was T cells expressing NK-cell markers. That paper notes: Researchers built TCR beta cDNA using 5'RACE template switching with UMIs.

The sequencing used PBMCs from blood, collected on the day of vaccination. All receptors come from a man aged 50-59 years who received an inactivated influenza vaccine.

This clonotype turned up a few times. The chain joins TRBV15 to TRBJ2-5; D unresolved. This CDR3 comprises 13 residues. CDR1 and CDR2 (germline): LNHNV, YYDKDF (reference sequence). V was clipped by 1 base and J by 5 bases, with 8 bases between them. CDR3 loop: CATSRGDSETQYF. The CDR3 region has the DNA TGTGCCACCAGCAGAGGGGATTCCGAGACCCAGTACTTC.

This clonotype was counted between two and nine times. The chain combines TRBV4-3 with TRBJ2-3; 7 bases match TRBD2. After removal of 4 bases from V and 1 base from J, the junction contained 8 bases not matched to a gene. This CDR3 has 16 residues. Germline lookup yields CDR1 LGHNA and CDR2 YSLEER. CDR3 residues: CASSPGRSGGTDTQYF. CDR3 in DNA: TGCGCCAGCAGCCCCGGCCGGAGCGGGGGCACAGATACGCAGTATTTT.

The chain couples TRBV5-1 to TRBJ2-3; TRBD1 is a possible D gene (5 bases). Germline values: CDR1 SGHRS, CDR2 YFSETQ. The CDR3 is 14 residues long. V was cut by 0 bases and J by 4 bases, with 9 bases left in between. CDR3 loop: CASSLGQNSDTQYF. The CDR3 nucleotides read TGCGCCAGCAGCTTGGGACAGAATTCAGATACGCAGTATTTT.

This clonotype came up a few times. The V call is TRBV5-1, the J call TRBJ2-1, with D perhaps TRBD1 or TRBD2 (5 bases each). V lost 4 bases, J lost 4 bases, and 12 bases lay in between. This CDR3 contains 14 residues. Germline loops: CDR1 SGHRS, CDR2 YFSETQ. This CDR3 reads CASSMGRLYNEQFF. The CDR3 DNA sequence: TGCGCCAGCAGCATGGGACGGCTGTACAATGAGCAGTTCTTC.

A few counts support this clonotype. J is TRBJ2-1 and V is TRBV28; 8 nucleotides match TRBD2. CDR3 length: 17 amino acids. The V gene end was trimmed by 5 bases and the J gene end by 5 bases; junction bases not matched to a gene: 14. Germline values: CDR1 MDHEN, CDR2 SYDVKM. The CDR3 is CASSIQLLAAGNNEQFF. The CDR3 DNA is TGTGCCAGCAGTATACAGCTACTAGCGGCGGGAAACAATGAGCAGTTCTTC.

V gene TRBV10-3 combines with J gene TRBJ2-5; D uncertain. V lost 2 bases to trimming and J lost 3 bases, with 7 bases between them. Germline CDR1 reads ENHRY; CDR2 reads SYGVKD. This CDR3 is built from 13 residues. CDR3 DNA sequence: TGTGCCATCAGTGAGGGTAGCAAAGAGACCCAGTACTTC. Protein: CAISEGSKETQYF.

This chain connects TRBV11-2 to TRBJ1-4; 8 nucleotides line up with TRBD1. J gave up 8 bases and V 5 bases, and 7 bases lay outside the gene matches. The germline V gene has CDR1 SGHAT and CDR2 FQNNGV. The CDR3 extends over 14 amino acids. CDR3 sequence reads: CASSPQQGGEKLFF. The CDR3, as DNA: TGTGCCAGCAGCCCCCAACAGGGGGGGGAAAAACTGTTTTTT. Variable domain in full (rest from reference TRBV11-2 and TRBJ1-4): EAGVAQSPRYKIIEKRQSVAFWCNPISGHATLYWYQQILGQGPKLLIQFQNNGVVDDSQLPKDRFSAERLKGVDSTLKIQPAKLEDSAVYLCASSPQQGGEKLFFGSGTQLSVL.

This clonotype was seen a few times. J is TRBJ1-1 and V is TRBV29-1; D is unresolved. This CDR3 has 13 amino acids. V lost 4 bases and J 0 bases, leaving 9 bases between the germline ends. Germline assignment: CDR1 SQVTM and CDR2 ANQGSEA. The CDR3 loop reads CSVAGRLNTEAFF. The DNA for the CDR3 is TGCAGCGTTGCTGGACGGTTGAACACTGAAGCTTTCTTT.

The J gene is TRBJ2-3, the V gene TRBV9; D unclear. The germline V and J ends were trimmed by 0 bases and 4 bases, with 9 bases remaining between them. CDR3 length: 14 amino acids. Germline-derived CDR1 and CDR2 are SGDLS and YYNGEE. The CDR3 sequence is CASSVGSLADTQYF. The CDR3 DNA reads TGTGCCAGCAGCGTAGGGAGTTTGGCAGATACGCAGTATTTT. Looking up the rest from reference TRBV9 and TRBJ2-3 gives the full variable domain: DSGVTQTPKHLITATGQRVTLRCSPRSGDLSVYWYQQSLDQGLQFLIQYYNGEERAKGNILERFSAQQFPDLHSELNLSSLELGDSALYFCASSVGSLADTQYFGPGTRLTVL.

This clonotype came up many times. The V call is TRBV29-1, the J call TRBJ2-7, with 9 bases lining up with TRBD2. V trimming: 1 base; J trimming: 2 bases; junction bases outside the gene matches: 3. Germline-derived CDR1 and CDR2 are SQVTM and ANQGSEA. This CDR3 contains 14 residues. The CDR3 is CSVEGVAGAYEQYF. CDR3 sequence (DNA): TGCAGCGTTGAAGGGGTAGCGGGGGCCTACGAGCAGTACTTC.

This chain uses TRBV10-3 with TRBJ2-1; possibly TRBD1 for D (6 bases). V was clipped by 7 bases and J by 5 bases, with 12 bases between them. This CDR3 has 13 residues. Germline CDR1 and CDR2: ENHRY and SYGVKD. In DNA, the CDR3 is TGTGCCATCACCCAGACAGGCAACAATGAGCAGTTCTTC. It is translated as CAITQTGNNEQFF.

This clonotype was found many times. The chain has TRBV5-6 and TRBJ2-2; D is unresolved. The CDR3 length is 16 residues. Per the germline V gene, CDR1 is SGHDT and CDR2 is YYEEEE. V was cut by 1 base and J by 5 bases, with 15 bases left in between. The CDR3 nucleotides read TGTGCCAGCAGCTTGCAAGGGATGATCGGGACCGGGGAGCTGTTTTTT. This encodes CASSLQGMIGTGELFF.

About this clonotype: A much larger clone sits a single nucleotide away, making a read error possible. The chain couples TRBV20-1 to TRBJ2-3, with D tentatively TRBD2 (5 bases). Germline V gene data show CDR1 as DFQATT and CDR2 as SNEGSKA (reference sequence). The CDR3 length is 12 residues. The V end was cut by 1 base, the J end by 6 bases, with 8 bases between. The CDR3 sequence: CSARVLEDTQYF. DNA for the CDR3: TGCAGTGCTAGAGTACTAGAGGATACGCAGTATTTT.

This rearrangement joins TRBV5-5 to TRBJ2-5; TRBD2 aligns across 11 bases. CDR1 and CDR2 (germline): SGHKS, YYEKEE (reference sequence). The V gene end was trimmed by 4 bases and the J gene end by 4 bases; junction bases not matched to a gene: 9. This CDR3 has 16 amino acids. The CDR3 coding sequence is TGTGCCAGCAGCCCGGGACTAGCGGTGAAAGGAGAGACCCAGTACTTC. Residues: CASSPGLAVKGETQYF.

The rearrangement links TRBV5-6 to TRBJ2-7, with D possibly being TRBD1 (5 bases). Trimming pared 7 bases from V and 5 bases from J, leaving 22 bases between. The CDR3 is 15 residues long. Germline V lookup: CDR1 SGHDT, CDR2 YYEEEE. The CDR3 nucleotides read TGTGCCAGCGCTGGGGATAGGGGTAGAAGGGACGAGCAGTACTTC. Protein product: CASAGDRGRRDEQYF.

This clonotype turned up a few times. V usage is TRBV5-1 and J usage is TRBJ1-2; 12 bases align to TRBD1. The J segment lost 3 bases and the V segment lost 3 bases, leaving 3 bases of the junction unmatched. CDR3 length equals 15 residues. The germline V gene encodes CDR1 SGHRS and CDR2 YFSETQ. The CDR3: CASSWGQGAYYGYTF. The CDR3 DNA follows: TGCGCCAGCAGCTGGGGACAGGGGGCCTACTATGGCTACACCTTC. Looking up the rest from reference TRBV5-1 and TRBJ1-2 gives the full variable domain: KAGVTQTPRYLIKTRGQQVTLSCSPISGHRSVSWYQQTPGQGLQFLFEYFSETQRNKGNFPGRFSGRQFSNSRSEMNVSTLELGDSALYLCASSWGQGAYYGYTFGSGTRLTVV.

Only a few counts were recorded for this clonotype. This sequence joins TRBV6-1 and TRBJ2-1; 9 bases match TRBD2. The V segment lost 3 bases and the J segment 15 bases; nucleotides outside the gene matches: 12. Germline assignment: CDR1 MNHNS and CDR2 SASEGT. The CDR3 consists of 14 residues. This CDR3 reads CASSDPQRGAGGFF. The CDR3 DNA sequence: TGTGCCAGCAGTGATCCTCAGCGGGGGGCAGGGGGGTTCTTC.

V and J are TRBV28 and TRBJ2-3, with D maybe TRBD2 (6 bases). The CDR3 has 15 residues. With 6 bases removed from V and 1 base from J, the gap between germline ends came to 14 bases. Germline V gene data show CDR1 as MDHEN and CDR2 as SYDVKM. CDR3 region: CASSPLRGGTDTQYF. The CDR3 nucleotides are TGTGCCAGCAGCCCGTTACGCGGGGGCACAGATACGCAGTATTTT.

This chain connects TRBV4-2 to TRBJ2-2; D is uncertain. Germline loops: CDR1 LGHNA, CDR2 YNFKEQ. Trimming took off 0 bases at V and 5 bases at J, with 13 bases between the two ends. The CDR3 extends over 16 amino acids. The CDR3 reads CASSQDLGQKTGELFF. The CDR3 nucleotides are TGTGCCAGCAGCCAAGATCTCGGGCAGAAAACCGGGGAGCTGTTTTTT.

V gene TRBV7-2 combines with J gene TRBJ1-4; tentative D call: TRBD1 (5 bases). The CDR3 is 14 residues long. Germline lookup yields CDR1 SGHTA and CDR2 FQGNSA. V was clipped by 6 bases and J by 5 bases, with 13 bases between them. CDR3 loop: CASSSTVRNEKLFF. CDR3 coding DNA: TGTGCCAGCAGTTCGACAGTAAGAAATGAAAAACTGTTTTTT.

The chain recombines TRBV5-1 with TRBJ2-3; TRBD2 is a possible D gene (5 bases). V lost 4 bases and J 4 bases, leaving 10 bases between the germline ends. Germline CDR1 reads SGHRS; CDR2 reads YFSETQ. The CDR3 is made up of 13 amino acids. CDR3 DNA sequence: TGCGCCAGCAGCCCGGGGTCGGCAGATACGCAGTATTTT. Residues: CASSPGSADTQYF.